Below are 29 T cell receptor beta chains sequenced from a single sample in a study of blood T cell repertoires in COVID-19. Generated by immunoSEQ multiplex PCR, the TCRdb table keeps only in-frame clones and is missing some. The sample lists roughly 330,000 clones, roughly 90% occurring once. The sequenced material came from peripheral blood. The origin of the receptors is a woman in her forties or fifties with active or convalescent COVID-19.

The chain carries TRBV12-3 or TRBV12-4 and TRBJ1-4, with D unresolved. V was trimmed by 7 bases and J by 4 bases, leaving 10 bases between them. CDR3 length equals 13 residues. CDR3 sequence reads: CASKRSVNEKLFF. CDR3 bases: TGTGCCAGCAAACGTTCAGTTAATGAAAAACTGTTTTTT.

The chain is built from TRBV4-3 and TRBJ1-2; D might be TRBD1 (5 bases). V was pared by 5 bases and J by 0 bases, with 13 bases between. CDR1 and CDR2 from the germline V gene are LGHNA and YSLEER. The CDR3 extends over 15 amino acids. The CDR3 coding sequence is TGCGCCAGCAGCGTAGACAGTTATTCTAACTATGGCTACACCTTC. Protein sequence: CASSVDSYSNYGYTF.

The chain couples TRBV28 to TRBJ2-1; maybe TRBD2 (6 bases). The CDR3 covers 16 residues. The V end was cut by 5 bases, the J end by 7 bases, with 21 bases between. Germline CDR1 is MDHEN and CDR2 is SYDVKM. CDR3: CASSPLSGGRYNEQFF. The CDR3 DNA sequence: TGTGCCAGCAGTCCGCTGAGCGGAGGGCGCTATAATGAGCAGTTCTTC.

The gene calls are TRBV7-2 and TRBJ1-5; perhaps TRBD1 as D (5 bases). Trimming shortened V by 5 bases and J by 2 bases, and 10 bases separated the two germline ends. From germline, CDR1 is SGHTA and CDR2 FQGNSA. CDR3 length: 14 amino acids. CDR3 sequence: CASSPGGGNQPQHF. The CDR3 DNA follows: TGTGCCAGCAGCCCCGGAGGGGGCAATCAGCCCCAGCATTTT.

This chain links TRBV28 with TRBJ2-7, with D possibly being TRBD2 (5 bases). Germline CDR1 reads MDHEN; CDR2 reads SYDVKM. There are 12 residues in the CDR3. Trimming removed 6 bases from V and 5 bases from J, with 11 bases in between. The CDR3 sequence: CASSRTGNEQYF. The CDR3 DNA reads TGTGCCAGCAGCAGGACGGGGAACGAGCAGTACTTC.

This chain links TRBV27 with TRBJ2-7; tentative D call: TRBD1 (5 bases). Trimming removed 3 bases from V and 3 bases from J, with 12 bases in between. The CDR3 extends over 14 amino acids. CDR1 MNHEY and CDR2 SMNVEV come from the germline V gene (reference sequence). CDR3 in amino acids: CASSFRVTFYEQYF. In DNA form, the CDR3 reads TGTGCCAGCAGTTTCAGGGTCACATTCTACGAGCAGTACTTC.

This rearrangement joins TRBV6-6 to TRBJ2-1; D remains ambiguous. Germline V CDR1 and CDR2: MNHNY, SVGAGI (reference sequence). The V and J ends lost 10 bases and 4 bases respectively, with 11 bases between them. The CDR3 runs 12 residues. For the CDR3, the DNA is TGTGCCACCATAACCGGTTACAATGAGCAGTTCTTC. This codes for CATITGYNEQFF.

This clone was detected once. The chain joins TRBV7-2 to TRBJ2-1; a possible D gene is TRBD2 (5 bases). The CDR3 sequence is 14 residues long. The V and J ends lost 1 base and 4 bases respectively, with 8 bases between them. CDR1 SGHTA and CDR2 FQGNSA come from the germline V gene. CDR3 loop: CASSLVGGYNEQFF. The CDR3 DNA reads TGTGCCAGCAGCTTAGTCGGCGGGTACAATGAGCAGTTCTTC.

As to this clone: This sample also contains other DNA sequences that code for the same CDR3. The chain is built from TRBV11-2 and TRBJ2-7; maybe TRBD1 (5 bases). Trimming pared 4 bases from V and 4 bases from J, leaving 8 bases between. The CDR3 contains 12 residues. The germline CDR1 and CDR2 sequences are SGHAT and FQNNGV. CDR3 coding DNA: TGTGCCAGCAGCTCCCAGGGTTACGAGCAGTACTTC. Residues: CASSSQGYEQYF.

This clone was observed a single time. The V gene is TRBV7-2, the J gene TRBJ2-5; D remains ambiguous. Per germline, CDR1 SGHTA and CDR2 FQGNSA. The CDR3 runs 13 residues. V was trimmed by 11 bases and J by 7 bases, leaving 20 bases between them. DNA for the CDR3: TGTGCCGAAGGAGTCCCAGATCGAGGGACCCAGTACTTC. Amino acids: CAEGVPDRGTQYF.

The V and J genes are TRBV7-9 and TRBJ1-3; possibly TRBD1 for D (5 bases). Germline CDR1 is SEHNR and CDR2 is FQNEAQ (reference sequence). V lost 1 base to trimming and J lost 2 bases, with 15 bases between them. This CDR3 contains 17 residues. The CDR3 is CASSLESRQGTGNTIYF. The CDR3 coding sequence is TGTGCCAGCAGCTTAGAGAGTAGGCAGGGAACTGGAAACACCATATATTTT. The full variable domain, completed using reference TRBV7-9 and TRBJ1-3, is DTGVSQNPRHKITKRGQNVTFRCDPISEHNRLYWYRQTLGQGPEFLTYFQNEAQLEKSRLLSDRFSAERPKGSFSTLEIQRTEQGDSAMYLCASSLESRQGTGNTIYFGEGSWLTVV.

The CDR3 sequence: CASSGTGVLGQRAFAYEQYF. Here the CDR3 DNA reads TGTGCCAGCAGCGGGACAGGGGTTCTAGGGCAGCGGGCGTTCGCCTACGAGCAGTACTTC. J is TRBJ2-7 and V is TRBV27, with 10 bases matching TRBD1. The CDR3 totals 20 residues. After removal of 6 bases from V and 2 bases from J, the junction contained 22 bases not matched to a gene. Germline assignment: CDR1 MNHEY and CDR2 SMNVEV (reference sequence).

This chain connects TRBV15 to TRBJ2-1; D call uncertain. CDR3 length: 13 residues. Between the trimmed V and J ends, which lost 3 bases and 2 bases, there was a span of 5 bases. Germline values: CDR1 LNHNV, CDR2 YYDKDF (reference sequence). CDR3 DNA sequence: TGTGCCACCAGCAGTGCTACCTACAATGAGCAGTTCTTC. Protein product: CATSSATYNEQFF.

The genes are TRBV4-3 and TRBJ2-5; 7 bases fit TRBD2. The ends lost 3 bases at V and 4 bases at J; junction bases unmatched: 11. The CDR3 runs to 16 residues. The V gene's germline CDR1 is LGHNA and CDR2 YSLEER. CDR3 DNA: TGCGCCAGCAGCCACCTCCCCGGGGAGGGTAGAGAGACCCAGTACTTC. This translates into CASSHLPGEGRETQYF.

Notes on this clone: The same CDR3 is also encoded by other DNA sequences in this sample. This chain joins TRBV4-3 and TRBJ2-3, with D uncertain. The CDR3 loop spans 13 amino acids. The germline gives CDR1 LGHNA, CDR2 YSLEER. The germline V and J ends were trimmed by 0 bases and 3 bases, with 4 bases remaining between them. The CDR3 region has the DNA TGCGCCAGCAGCCAAGATAGTACAGATACGCAGTATTTT. It specifies CASSQDSTDTQYF.

The genes are TRBV9 and TRBJ1-2; weak D call: TRBD1 (6 bases). The V gene's germline CDR1 is SGDLS and CDR2 YYNGEE. Trimming pared 0 bases from V and 5 bases from J, leaving 11 bases between. CDR3 length: 14 residues. The CDR3 is CASSVGNRDYGYTF. In DNA form, the CDR3 reads TGTGCCAGCAGCGTAGGCAACAGGGATTATGGCTACACCTTC.

The chain carries TRBV4-1 and TRBJ2-4; TRBD2 aligns across 11 bases. Trimming took 4 bases from V and 0 from J; bases not matched to a gene: 5. CDR1 is MGHRA, CDR2 YSYEKL, per germline. The length of the CDR3 is 17 residues. The CDR3 spells CASSLAGGHLAKNIQYF. The CDR3, as DNA: TGCGCCAGCAGCCTAGCGGGGGGGCACCTAGCCAAAAACATTCAGTACTTC.

This chain connects TRBV5-5 to TRBJ1-3, with 7 bases identical to TRBD1. This CDR3 is 15 amino acids long. The V and J ends lost 1 base and 4 bases, in that order; junction bases with no gene match: 5. Germline loops: CDR1 SGHKS, CDR2 YYEKEE (reference sequence). The CDR3 DNA reads as TGTGCCAGCAGCTTGATGAGGGGGCCGGGAAACACCATATATTTT. This translates into CASSLMRGPGNTIYF.

The chain uses TRBV4-3 and TRBJ2-7; TRBD1 might be the D (6 bases). This CDR3 spans 15 amino acids. The germline gives CDR1 LGHNA, CDR2 YSLEER. V lost 0 bases to trimming and J lost 5 bases, with 14 bases between them. Here the CDR3 reads CASSQDPGVGNEQYF. CDR3 bases: TGCGCCAGCAGCCAAGATCCAGGGGTGGGGAACGAGCAGTACTTC.

V is TRBV24-1 and J is TRBJ2-1; the D gene is possibly TRBD2 (6 bases). Trimming stripped 4 bases from V and 2 bases from J, with 11 bases between. CDR3 length: 15 amino acids. Per the germline V gene, CDR1 is KGHDR and CDR2 is SFDVKD. Here the CDR3 reads CATSERDSTYNEQFF. Here the CDR3 DNA reads TGTGCCACCAGTGAGCGGGATAGCACCTACAATGAGCAGTTCTTC.

The J gene is TRBJ1-5, the V gene TRBV10-1, with 9 bases matching TRBD1. There are 19 residues in the CDR3. V was clipped by 2 bases and J by 2 bases; unmatched bases: 13. Germline CDR1 reads WNHNN; CDR2 reads SYGVQD (reference sequence). Written as DNA, the CDR3 is TGCGCCAGCAGTGAGCCACCGGGACAGGGTAAGGCTGGCAATCAGCCCCAGCATTTT. As protein: CASSEPPGQGKAGNQPQHF.

J is TRBJ1-1 and V is TRBV9; a weak D match, TRBD1 (6 bases). The CDR3 is 17 residues long. Trimming removed 4 bases from V and 0 bases from J, with 19 bases in between. Germline values: CDR1 SGDLS, CDR2 YYNGEE. This CDR3 reads CASSPRGISQMNTEAFF. The CDR3 coding sequence is TGTGCCAGCAGCCCGAGGGGGATCAGTCAGATGAACACTGAAGCTTTCTTT. Filled out from reference TRBV9 and TRBJ1-1, the complete variable domain reads DSGVTQTPKHLITATGQRVTLRCSPRSGDLSVYWYQQSLDQGLQFLIQYYNGEERAKGNILERFSAQQFPDLHSELNLSSLELGDSALYFCASSPRGISQMNTEAFFGQGTRLTVV.

The chain recombines TRBV5-1 with TRBJ1-6, with D perhaps matching TRBD1 (5 bases). V gave up 6 bases and J gave up 8 bases, with 15 bases separating them. CDR3 length: 14 residues. In germline, CDR1 is SGHRS, CDR2 YFSETQ. The CDR3 sequence: CASKMAAGHSPLHF. CDR3 in DNA: TGCGCCAGCAAAATGGCGGCAGGGCATTCACCCCTCCACTTT.

The rearrangement links TRBV6-6 to TRBJ2-7; TRBD2 agrees at 15 bases. This CDR3 is built from 15 residues. CDR1 and CDR2 (germline): MNHNY, SVGAGI (reference sequence). The V gene end was trimmed by 6 bases and the J gene end by 6 bases; junction bases not matched to a gene: 6. The CDR3 nucleotides read TGTGCCAGCAGCTCCGGGACTAGCGGGGGGACCGAGCAGTACTTC. Translation gives CASSSGTSGGTEQYF.

The chain uses TRBV28 and TRBJ2-2; 7 positions agree with TRBD1. The J segment lost 6 bases and the V segment lost 6 bases, leaving 7 bases of the junction unmatched. The CDR3 consists of 14 residues. Germline assignment: CDR1 MDHEN and CDR2 SYDVKM. CDR3 residues: CASSKQGSSGELFF. The CDR3 nucleotides read TGTGCCAGCAGCAAACAGGGGTCATCCGGGGAGCTGTTTTTT.

V and J are TRBV29-1 and TRBJ1-1, with a possible D match to TRBD1 (5 bases). CDR3 size: 15 residues. Trimming took 1 base from V and 4 from J, leaving 16 bases between them. In germline, CDR1 is SQVTM, CDR2 ANQGSEA. In DNA, the CDR3 is TGCAGCGTTGAAGTGGGGGGAAAAGGATTCACTGAAGCTTTCTTT. Translated, it gives CSVEVGGKGFTEAFF.

The J gene is TRBJ2-1, the V gene TRBV6-2 or TRBV6-3, with 9 bases lining up with TRBD2. Germline values: CDR1 MNHEY, CDR2 SVGEGT. This CDR3 region has 19 residues. The ends lost 1 base at V and 4 bases at J; junction bases unmatched: 14. CDR3 protein: CASSYLGLAISEGYNEQFF. The CDR3 DNA reads TGTGCCAGCAGTTACTTAGGACTAGCGATATCCGAGGGGTACAATGAGCAGTTCTTC.

The chain couples TRBV25-1 to TRBJ2-3; D possibly corresponds to TRBD1 (5 bases). Germline CDR1 and CDR2: MGHDK and SYGVNS. The CDR3 is 15 amino acids. The ends were cut back, 3 bases at V and 4 bases at J, with 14 bases in the middle. The CDR3 loop is CASSDTVQGPDTQYF. The CDR3 coding sequence is TGTGCCAGCAGTGATACGGTGCAGGGCCCAGATACGCAGTATTTT.

V and J are TRBV18 and TRBJ2-5, with 7 bases aligning to TRBD1. The CDR3 consists of 15 residues. Germline-derived CDR1 and CDR2 are KGHSH and LQKENI. J gave up 5 bases and V 8 bases, and 14 bases lay outside the gene matches. For the CDR3, the DNA is TGTGCCAGCCAGACAGGGTCTCTATCCTCGGAGACCCAGTACTTC. Translation: CASQTGSLSSETQYF. Supplemented by reference TRBV18 and TRBJ2-5, the full variable domain reads NAGVMQNPRHLVRRRGQEARLRCSPMKGHSHVYWYRQLPEEGLKFMVYLQKENIIDESGMPKERFSAEFPKEGPSILRIQQVVRGDSAAYFCASQTGSLSSETQYFGPGTRLLVL.